This T cell receptor (beta chain) was identified in a study of blood T cell repertoires in COVID-19. Sequenced by immunoSEQ multiplex PCR; TCRdb stores in-frame clones only, minus some. Of 50,000 or so clones listed, about 83% were seen once; the top ten hold over 15%. V dropped 4 bases and J dropped 5; count of bases not matched to a gene: 1. This CDR3 has 13 amino acids. CDR1 is SGHNT, CDR2 YYREEE, per germline (reference sequence). This chain connects TRBV5-4 to TRBJ2-3, with 10 bases identical to TRBD2. The TCR sequence derives from a man between 40 and 49 years old with acute or convalescent COVID-19. The sequencing input was peripheral blood. The CDR3 protein is CASSTSGKDTQYF. The CDR3 bases are TGTGCCAGCAGCACTAGCGGGAAAGATACGCAGTATTTT.